A single sample is the source of the 8 T cell receptor beta chains below, sequenced in a study of shared clonotypes between healthy human individuals. TCRdb's copy holds only in-frame clones and misses some; the assay was immunoSEQ multiplex PCR. The sample has 2.5 million or so clones, approximately 92% seen once; the top ten hold under 0.15%. Sequenced material: naive CD4+ T cells sorted from blood. Subset defined: CD45RA+ positively selected. All receptors come from a man aged 18 to 35 in good health.

Concerning this clone itself: Other DNA variants within this sample encode the same CDR3. The chain carries TRBV6-6 and TRBJ2-3, with D tentatively TRBD2 (6 bases). CDR1 is MNHNY, CDR2 SVGAGI, per germline (reference sequence). CDR3 length: 14 amino acids. Trimming removed 6 bases from V and 6 bases from J, with 16 bases in between. DNA of the CDR3: TGTGCCAGCAGCTACACTAGGGAGGCGGATACGCAGTATTTT. It encodes CASSYTREADTQYF.

The V gene is TRBV28, the J gene TRBJ2-4, with 10 positions matching TRBD1. Germline CDR1 MDHEN, CDR2 SYDVKM. J gave up 1 base and V 4 bases, and 7 bases lay outside the gene matches. The CDR3 totals 17 residues. The CDR3, as DNA: TGTGCCAGCAGTTCCGCCGGGACAGGGGCCGCCAAAAACATTCAGTACTTC. It codes for CASSSAGTGAAKNIQYF.

J is TRBJ2-7 and V is TRBV6-7; D ambiguous. TRBV6-7 has ORF status, its function being uncertain. Trimming took 6 bases from V and 2 from J, leaving 11 bases between them. This CDR3 spans 13 amino acids. CDR3: CASRHDGPYEQYF. Here the CDR3 DNA reads TGTGCCAGCAGGCATGACGGTCCCTACGAGCAGTACTTC.

The rearrangement joins TRBV30 to TRBJ1-1, with D unclear. The length of the CDR3 is 14 residues. Trimming cost V 3 bases and J 2 bases, with 13 bases left between them. Germline-derived CDR1 and CDR2 are GTSNPN and SVGIG (reference sequence). This CDR3 reads CAWSYSSLNTEAFF. The CDR3 region has the DNA TGTGCCTGGAGCTATTCTAGCCTTAACACTGAAGCTTTCTTT.

The chain links TRBV2 to TRBJ1-3, with D possibly matching TRBD1 (5 bases). Trimming took 6 bases from V and 3 from J, leaving 9 bases between them. The CDR3 spans 13 residues. Germline V CDR1 and CDR2: SNHLY, FYNNEI. DNA for the CDR3: TGTGCCAGCAGCGGACACCGTGGAAACACCATATATTTT. Protein sequence: CASSGHRGNTIYF.

V gene TRBV4-1 combines with J gene TRBJ1-5; D gene unclear. Germline CDR1 MGHRA, CDR2 YSYEKL. CDR3 length equals 15 residues. V lost 2 bases, J lost 0 bases, and 8 bases lay in between. The CDR3 protein is CASSQPSYSNQPQHF. The CDR3 coding sequence is TGCGCCAGCAGCCAACCCTCTTATAGCAATCAGCCCCAGCATTTT.

This clone is a singleton in its sample. This sequence joins TRBV7-6 and TRBJ2-7; 7 nucleotides match TRBD1. The CDR3 has 15 amino acids. The germline CDR1 and CDR2 sequences are SGHVS and FNYEAQ. Trimming cost V 1 base and J 2 bases; bases outside gene matches: 5. Here the CDR3 DNA reads TGTGCCAGCAGCTTAGAAAGGACAGGCCCCTACGAGCAGTACTTC. Translating gives CASSLERTGPYEQYF.

The rearrangement joins TRBV5-1 to TRBJ1-4; 10 nucleotides match TRBD1. The ends lost 3 bases at V and 0 bases at J; junction bases unmatched: 2. Germline V gene lookup returns CDR1 SGHRS and CDR2 YFSETQ. The CDR3 is 16 residues long. CDR3 sequence (DNA): TGCGCCAGCAGCTACGGACAGGGGGCAACTAATGAAAAACTGTTTTTT. Amino acid sequence: CASSYGQGATNEKLFF.